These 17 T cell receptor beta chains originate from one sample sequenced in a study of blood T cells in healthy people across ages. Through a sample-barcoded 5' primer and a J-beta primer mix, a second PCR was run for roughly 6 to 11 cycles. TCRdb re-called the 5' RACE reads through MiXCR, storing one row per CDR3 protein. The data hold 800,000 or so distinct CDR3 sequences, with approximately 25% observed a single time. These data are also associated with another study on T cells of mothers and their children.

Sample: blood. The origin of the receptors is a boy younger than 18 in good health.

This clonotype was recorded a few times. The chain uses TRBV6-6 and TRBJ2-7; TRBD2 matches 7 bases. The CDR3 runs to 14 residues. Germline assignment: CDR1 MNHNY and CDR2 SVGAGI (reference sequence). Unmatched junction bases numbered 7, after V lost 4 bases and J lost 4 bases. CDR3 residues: CASSSGLGSYEQYF. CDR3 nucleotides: TGTGCCAGCAGTTCCGGACTAGGCTCGTACGAGCAGTACTTC.

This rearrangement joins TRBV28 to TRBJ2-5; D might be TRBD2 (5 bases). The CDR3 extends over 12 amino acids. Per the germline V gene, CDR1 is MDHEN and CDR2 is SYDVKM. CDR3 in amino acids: CEHREIQETQYF. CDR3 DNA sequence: TGTGAACATAGGGAGATACAAGAGACCCAGTACTTC.

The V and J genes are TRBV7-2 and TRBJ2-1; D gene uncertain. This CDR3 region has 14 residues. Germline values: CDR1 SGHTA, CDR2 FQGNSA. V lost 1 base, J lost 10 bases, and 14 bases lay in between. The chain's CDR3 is CASSLETPALEQFF. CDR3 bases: TGTGCCAGCAGCTTAGAAACCCCAGCATTGGAGCAGTTCTTC.

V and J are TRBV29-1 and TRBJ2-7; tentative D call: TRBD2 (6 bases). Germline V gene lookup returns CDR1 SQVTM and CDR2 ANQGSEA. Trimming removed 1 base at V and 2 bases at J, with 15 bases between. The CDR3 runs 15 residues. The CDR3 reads CSVEVGGAGPYEQYF. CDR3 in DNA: TGCAGCGTTGAAGTGGGGGGAGCGGGTCCCTACGAGCAGTACTTC.

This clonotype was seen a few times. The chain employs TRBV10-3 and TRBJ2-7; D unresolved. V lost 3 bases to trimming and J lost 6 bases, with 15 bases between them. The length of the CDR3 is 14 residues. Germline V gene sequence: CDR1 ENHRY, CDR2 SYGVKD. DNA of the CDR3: TGTGCCATCAGTGAACCCCCAACGGCGGCCGAGCAGTACTTC. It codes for CAISEPPTAAEQYF.

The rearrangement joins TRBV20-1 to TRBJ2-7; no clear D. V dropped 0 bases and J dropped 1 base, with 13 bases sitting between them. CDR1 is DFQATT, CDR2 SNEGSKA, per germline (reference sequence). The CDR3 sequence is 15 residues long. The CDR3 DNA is TGCAGTGCTAGAGATTTCTCCCACAGTTCCTACGAGCAGTACTTC. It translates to CSARDFSHSSYEQYF.

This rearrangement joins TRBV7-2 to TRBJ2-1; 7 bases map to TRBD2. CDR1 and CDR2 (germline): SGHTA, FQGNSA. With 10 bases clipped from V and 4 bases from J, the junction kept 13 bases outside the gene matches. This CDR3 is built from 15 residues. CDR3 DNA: TGTGCCATTACGGGGGGAAGAAGCGGTTACAATGAGCAGTTCTTC. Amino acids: CAITGGRSGYNEQFF.

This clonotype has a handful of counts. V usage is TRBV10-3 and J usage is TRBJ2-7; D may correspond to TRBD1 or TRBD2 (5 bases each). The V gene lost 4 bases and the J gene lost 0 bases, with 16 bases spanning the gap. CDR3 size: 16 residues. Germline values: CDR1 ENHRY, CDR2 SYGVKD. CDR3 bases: TGTGCCATCAGTGTGGGGGAACCGGGGAGCTCCTACGAGCAGTACTTC. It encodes CAISVGEPGSSYEQYF.

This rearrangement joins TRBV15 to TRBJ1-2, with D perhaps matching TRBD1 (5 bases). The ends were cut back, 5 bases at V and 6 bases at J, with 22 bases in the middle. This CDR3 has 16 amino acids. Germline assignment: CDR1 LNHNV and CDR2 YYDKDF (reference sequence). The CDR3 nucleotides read TGTGCCACCAGCCCCCGGGCGCGTCAGGGTGGGGATGGCTACACCTTC. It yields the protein CATSPRARQGGDGYTF.

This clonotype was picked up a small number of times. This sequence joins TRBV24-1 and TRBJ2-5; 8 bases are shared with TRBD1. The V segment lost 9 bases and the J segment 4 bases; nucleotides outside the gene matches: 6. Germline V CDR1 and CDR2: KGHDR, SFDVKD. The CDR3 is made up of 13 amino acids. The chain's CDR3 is CATGTGRPETQYF. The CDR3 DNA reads TGTGCCACCGGGACAGGCAGACCAGAGACCCAGTACTTC.

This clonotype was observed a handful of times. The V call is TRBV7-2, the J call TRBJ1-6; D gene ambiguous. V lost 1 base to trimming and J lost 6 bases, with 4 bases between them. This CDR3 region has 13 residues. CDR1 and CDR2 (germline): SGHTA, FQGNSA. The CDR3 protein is CASSLVFNSPLHF. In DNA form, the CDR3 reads TGTGCCAGCAGCTTAGTGTTTAATTCACCCCTCCACTTT.

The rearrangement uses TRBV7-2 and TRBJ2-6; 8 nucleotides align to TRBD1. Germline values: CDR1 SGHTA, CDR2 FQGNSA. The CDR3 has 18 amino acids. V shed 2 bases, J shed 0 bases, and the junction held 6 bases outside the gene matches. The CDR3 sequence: CASSLQGALLSGANVLTF. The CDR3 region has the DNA TGTGCCAGCAGCTTACAGGGGGCCCTCCTCTCTGGGGCCAACGTCCTGACTTTC.

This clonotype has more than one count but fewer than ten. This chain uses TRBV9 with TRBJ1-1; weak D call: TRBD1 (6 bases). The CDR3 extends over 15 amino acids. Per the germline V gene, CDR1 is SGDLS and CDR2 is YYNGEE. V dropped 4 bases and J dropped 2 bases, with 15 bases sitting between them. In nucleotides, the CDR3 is TGTGCCAGCAGCCCGGCGGGACATTTAAACACTGAAGCTTTCTTT. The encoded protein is CASSPAGHLNTEAFF.

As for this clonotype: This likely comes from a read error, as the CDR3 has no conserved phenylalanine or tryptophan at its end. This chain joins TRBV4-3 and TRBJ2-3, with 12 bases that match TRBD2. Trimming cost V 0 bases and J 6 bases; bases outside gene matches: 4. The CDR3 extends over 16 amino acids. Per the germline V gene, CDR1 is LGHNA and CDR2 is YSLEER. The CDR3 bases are TGCGCCAGCAGCCAAGATACACTAGCGGGGGGTGATACGCAGTATTTG. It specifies CASSQDTLAGGDTQYL.

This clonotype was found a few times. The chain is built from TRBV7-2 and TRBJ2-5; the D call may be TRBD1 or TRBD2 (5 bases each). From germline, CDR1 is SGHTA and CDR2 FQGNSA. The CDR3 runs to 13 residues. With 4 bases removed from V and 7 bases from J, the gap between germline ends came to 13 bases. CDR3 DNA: TGTGCCAGCAGCTCGAAAGCTGGGGGGACCCAGTACTTC. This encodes CASSSKAGGTQYF.

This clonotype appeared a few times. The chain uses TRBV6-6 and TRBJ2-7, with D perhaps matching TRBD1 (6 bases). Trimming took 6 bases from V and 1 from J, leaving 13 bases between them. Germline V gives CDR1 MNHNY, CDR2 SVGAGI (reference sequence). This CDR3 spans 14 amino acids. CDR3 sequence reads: CASRRTADSYEQYF. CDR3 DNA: TGTGCCAGCAGGAGGACAGCTGATTCCTACGAGCAGTACTTC.

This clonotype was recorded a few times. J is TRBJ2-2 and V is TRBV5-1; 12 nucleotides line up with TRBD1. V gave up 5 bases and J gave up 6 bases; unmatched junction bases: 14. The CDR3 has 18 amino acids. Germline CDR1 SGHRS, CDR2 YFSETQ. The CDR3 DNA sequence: TGCGCCAGCAGTCCACCGGGACAGGGGGCGCTCGGATCCGGGGAGCTGTTTTTT. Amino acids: CASSPPGQGALGSGELFF.